These 5 T cell receptor beta chains originate from one sample sequenced in a study of blood T cell repertoires in COVID-19. Produced via immunoSEQ multiplex PCR; TCRdb's table is partial and in-frame only. The sample holds 43,000 or so clones; about four fifths are singletons and the top ten take 20% to 30%. Material: peripheral blood. The receptors originated from a woman aged 60-75 years with acute or convalescent COVID-19.

The V gene is TRBV18, the J gene TRBJ2-7; a weak D match, TRBD1 (6 bases). The CDR3 loop spans 13 amino acids. V was cut by 3 bases and J by 5 bases, with 11 bases left in between. CDR1 is KGHSH, CDR2 LQKENI, per germline. This CDR3 reads CASSPYRDDEQYF. DNA for the CDR3: TGTGCCAGCTCACCCTACAGGGACGACGAGCAGTACTTC.

Here the CDR3 DNA reads TGTGCCAGCAGAAGGACAGGGGAAGACTATGGCTACACCTTC. Protein: CASRRTGEDYGYTF. The chain employs TRBV6-5 and TRBJ1-2; 9 bases map to TRBD1. Trimming cost V 6 bases and J 3 bases; bases outside gene matches: 5. Germline-derived CDR1 and CDR2 are MNHEY and SVGAGI. This CDR3 contains 14 residues.

The rearrangement links TRBV5-1 to TRBJ1-6; 7 bases agree with TRBD1. In germline, CDR1 is SGHRS, CDR2 YFSETQ. After removal of 3 bases from V and 10 bases from J, the junction contained 7 bases not matched to a gene. The CDR3 covers 14 residues. For the CDR3, the DNA is TGCGCCAGCAGCTCGAGACAGGGAGACTCACCCCTCCACTTT. As protein: CASSSRQGDSPLHF.

The rearrangement joins TRBV27 to TRBJ2-4; 9 bases are a match to TRBD1. Germline loops: CDR1 MNHEY, CDR2 SMNVEV (reference sequence). There are 15 residues in the CDR3. V shed 5 bases and J 6 bases; nucleotides not matched to a gene: 8. Here the CDR3 DNA reads TGTGCCAGCAGTAAGGCGCCGGGACAGGGAAACATTCAGTACTTC. Protein product: CASSKAPGQGNIQYF.

The chain joins TRBV25-1 to TRBJ1-5; possibly TRBD1 for D (6 bases). With 5 bases removed from V and 4 bases from J, the gap between germline ends came to 12 bases. This CDR3 is built from 14 residues. In germline, CDR1 is MGHDK, CDR2 SYGVNS. The DNA of the CDR3 is TGTGCCAGCAGTCGGTCAGGGACAAATCAGCCCCAGCATTTT. Translated, it gives CASSRSGTNQPQHF.